This T cell receptor beta chain was retrieved from a study of OX40 agonist ivuxolimab in advanced cancers. Study findings and constraints: With doses of 0.1 to 3.0 mg/kg, CD4+ and CD8+ blood T cells had undergone clonal expansion by week 6.

Of note for this clone: Its antigen is not known.

Blood draws occurred at baseline, cycle 4 day 1, and cycle 7 day 1. Germline values: CDR1 MNHEY, CDR2 SMNVEV (reference sequence). The CDR3 runs to 19 residues. Trimming cost V 0 bases and J 1 base, with 19 bases left between them. Generated by immunoSEQ multiplex PCR, the TCRdb table keeps only in-frame clones and is missing some. The sample yields about 80,000 clones, just over 85% seen once. This sequence originates from an adult with an advanced solid tumor such as melanoma, head and neck, liver or kidney cancer. The source was CD4+ or CD8+ T cells sorted from blood, collected in a trial of the OX40 agonist ivuxolimab. The chain employs TRBV27 and TRBJ1-5; D is perhaps TRBD1 (5 bases). The CDR3 loop reads CASSLSRGSGTLSNQPQHF. The CDR3 nucleotides are TGTGCCAGCAGTTTATCTAGGGGATCGGGTACGCTGAGCAATCAGCCCCAGCATTTT.